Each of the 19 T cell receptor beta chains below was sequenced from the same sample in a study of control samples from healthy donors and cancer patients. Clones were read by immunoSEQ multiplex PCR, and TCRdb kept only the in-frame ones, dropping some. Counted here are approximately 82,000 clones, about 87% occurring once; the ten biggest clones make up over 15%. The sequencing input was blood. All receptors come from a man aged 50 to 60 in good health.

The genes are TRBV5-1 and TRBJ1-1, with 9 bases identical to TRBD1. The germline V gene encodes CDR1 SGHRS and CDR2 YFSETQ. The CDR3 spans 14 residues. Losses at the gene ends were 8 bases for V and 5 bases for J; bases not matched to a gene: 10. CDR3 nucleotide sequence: TGCGCCAGGAATTTCGGGACAGGGATAACTGAAGCTTTCTTT. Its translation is CARNFGTGITEAFF.

CDR3 region: CASSEWGTVQETQYF. The DNA of the CDR3 is TGTGCCAGCAGTGAATGGGGCACCGTCCAGGAGACCCAGTACTTC. The chain is built from TRBV25-1 and TRBJ2-5; maybe TRBD1 (5 bases). Trimming left V 1 base short and J 5 bases short, with 14 bases between. The CDR3 has 15 amino acids. Germline CDR1 and CDR2: MGHDK and SYGVNS.

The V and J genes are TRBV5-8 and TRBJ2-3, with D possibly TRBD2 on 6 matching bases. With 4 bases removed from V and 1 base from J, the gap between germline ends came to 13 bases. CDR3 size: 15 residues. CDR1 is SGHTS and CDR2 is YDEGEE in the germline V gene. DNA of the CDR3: TGTGCCAGCAGCCTCGGGACTCTCGGCACAGATACGCAGTATTTT. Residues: CASSLGTLGTDTQYF. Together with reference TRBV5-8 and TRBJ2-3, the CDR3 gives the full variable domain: EAGVTQSPTHLIKTRGQQATLRCSPISGHTSVYWYQQALGLGLQFLLWYDEGEERNRGNFPPRFSGRQFPNYSSELNVNALELEDSALYLCASSLGTLGTDTQYFGPGTRLTVL.

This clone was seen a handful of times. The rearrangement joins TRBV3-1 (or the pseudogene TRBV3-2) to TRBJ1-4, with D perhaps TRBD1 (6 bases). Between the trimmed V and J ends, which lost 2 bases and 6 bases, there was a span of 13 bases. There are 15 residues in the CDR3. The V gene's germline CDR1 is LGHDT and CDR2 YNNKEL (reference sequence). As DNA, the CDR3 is TGTGCCAGCAGCCAACTGAGGGGGGCGGATGAAAAACTGTTTTTT. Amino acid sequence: CASSQLRGADEKLFF.

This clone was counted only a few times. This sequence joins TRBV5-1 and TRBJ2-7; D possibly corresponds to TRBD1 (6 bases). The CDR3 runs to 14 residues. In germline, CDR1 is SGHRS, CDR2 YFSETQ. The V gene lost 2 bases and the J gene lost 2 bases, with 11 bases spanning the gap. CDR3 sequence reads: CASSFQGWTYEQYF. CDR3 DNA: TGCGCCAGCAGCTTTCAGGGGTGGACCTACGAGCAGTACTTC.

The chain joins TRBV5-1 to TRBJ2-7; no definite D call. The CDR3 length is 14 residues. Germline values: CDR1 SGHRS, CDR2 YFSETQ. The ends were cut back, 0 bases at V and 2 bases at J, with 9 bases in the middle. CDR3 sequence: CASSLEPGPYEQYV. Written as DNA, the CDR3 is TGCGCCAGCAGCTTGGAACCTGGCCCCTACGAGCAGTACGTC.

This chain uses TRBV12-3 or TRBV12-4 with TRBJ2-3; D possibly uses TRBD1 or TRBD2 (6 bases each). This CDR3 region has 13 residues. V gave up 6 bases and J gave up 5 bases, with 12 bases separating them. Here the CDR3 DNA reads TGTGCCAGCAGGAGGGGGGCCCAAGATACGCAGTATTTT. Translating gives CASRRGAQDTQYF.

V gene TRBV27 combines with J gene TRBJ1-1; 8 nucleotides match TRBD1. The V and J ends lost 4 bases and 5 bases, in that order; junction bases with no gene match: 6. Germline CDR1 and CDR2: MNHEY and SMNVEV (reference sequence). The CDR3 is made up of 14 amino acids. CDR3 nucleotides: TGTGCCAGCAGTTCCTCGACAGGGGTTACTGAAGCTTTCTTT. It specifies CASSSSTGVTEAFF.

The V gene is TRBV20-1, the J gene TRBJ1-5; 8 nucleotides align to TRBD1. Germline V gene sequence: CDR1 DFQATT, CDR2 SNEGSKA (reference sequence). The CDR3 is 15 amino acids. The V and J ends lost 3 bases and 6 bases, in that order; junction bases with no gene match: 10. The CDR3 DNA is TGCAGTGCTAGTGGGTACAGGGGGGAACGTCAGCCCCAGCATTTT. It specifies CSASGYRGERQPQHF.

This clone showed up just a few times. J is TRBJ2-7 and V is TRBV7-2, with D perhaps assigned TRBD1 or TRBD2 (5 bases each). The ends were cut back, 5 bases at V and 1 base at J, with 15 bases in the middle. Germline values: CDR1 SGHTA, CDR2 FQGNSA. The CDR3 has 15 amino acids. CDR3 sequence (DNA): TGTGCCAGCAGCCCCCCGGGACGGCCTTCCTACGAGCAGTACTTC. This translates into CASSPPGRPSYEQYF.

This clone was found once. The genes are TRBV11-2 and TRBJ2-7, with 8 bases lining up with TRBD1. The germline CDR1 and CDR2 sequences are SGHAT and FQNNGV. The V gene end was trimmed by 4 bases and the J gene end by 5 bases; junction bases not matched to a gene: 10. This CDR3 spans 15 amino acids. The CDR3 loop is CASSYRTGWDHEQYV. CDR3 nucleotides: TGTGCCAGCAGCTATCGGACAGGGTGGGATCACGAGCAGTACGTC.

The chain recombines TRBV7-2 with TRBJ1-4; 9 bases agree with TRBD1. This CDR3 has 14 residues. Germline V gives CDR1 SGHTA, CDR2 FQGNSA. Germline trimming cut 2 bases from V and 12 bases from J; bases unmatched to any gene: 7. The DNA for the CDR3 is TGTGCCAGCAGCTTAAGCCTGACAGGGGGGCAACTGTTTTTT. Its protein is CASSLSLTGGQLFF.

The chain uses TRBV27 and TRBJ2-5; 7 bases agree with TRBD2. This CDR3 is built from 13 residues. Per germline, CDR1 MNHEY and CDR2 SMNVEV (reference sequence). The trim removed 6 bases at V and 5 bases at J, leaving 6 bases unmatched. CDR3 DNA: TGTGCCAGCAGACCGACTAGCAGGGAGACCCAGTACTTC. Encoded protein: CASRPTSRETQYF.

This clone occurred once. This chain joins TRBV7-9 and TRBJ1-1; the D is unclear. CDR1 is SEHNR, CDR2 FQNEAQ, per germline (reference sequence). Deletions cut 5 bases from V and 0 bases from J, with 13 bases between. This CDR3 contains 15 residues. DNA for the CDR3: TGTGCCAGCAGCCCCGTGCGCTCTGTGAACACTGAAGCTTTCTTT. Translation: CASSPVRSVNTEAFF.

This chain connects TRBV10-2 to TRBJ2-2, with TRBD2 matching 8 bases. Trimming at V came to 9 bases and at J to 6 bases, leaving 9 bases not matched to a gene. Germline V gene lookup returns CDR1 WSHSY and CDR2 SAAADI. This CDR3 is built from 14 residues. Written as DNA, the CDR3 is TGCGCCAGTGCGGGACTAGATGTATCCGGGGAGCTGTTTTTT. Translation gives CASAGLDVSGELFF.

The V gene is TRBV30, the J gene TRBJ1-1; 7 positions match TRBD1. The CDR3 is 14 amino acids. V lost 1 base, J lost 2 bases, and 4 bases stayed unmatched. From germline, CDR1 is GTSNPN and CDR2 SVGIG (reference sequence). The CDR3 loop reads CAWSAGGFNTEAFF. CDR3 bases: TGTGCCTGGAGTGCAGGGGGATTTAACACTGAAGCTTTCTTT.

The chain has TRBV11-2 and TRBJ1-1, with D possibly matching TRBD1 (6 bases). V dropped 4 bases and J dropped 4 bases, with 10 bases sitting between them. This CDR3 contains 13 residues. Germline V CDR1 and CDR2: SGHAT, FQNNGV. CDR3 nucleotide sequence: TGTGCCAGCAGCTCACAGGGAGGCACTGAAGCTTTCTTT. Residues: CASSSQGGTEAFF. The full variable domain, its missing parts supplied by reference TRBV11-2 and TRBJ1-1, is EAGVAQSPRYKIIEKRQSVAFWCNPISGHATLYWYQQILGQGPKLLIQFQNNGVVDDSQLPKDRFSAERLKGVDSTLKIQPAKLEDSAVYLCASSSQGGTEAFFGQGTRLTVV.

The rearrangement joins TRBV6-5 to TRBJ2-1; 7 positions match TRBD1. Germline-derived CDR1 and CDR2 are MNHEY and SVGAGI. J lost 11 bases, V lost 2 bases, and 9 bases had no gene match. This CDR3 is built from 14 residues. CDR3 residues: CASSYTNRDSKQFF. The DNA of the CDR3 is TGTGCCAGCAGTTACACAAACCGGGACAGCAAGCAGTTCTTC.

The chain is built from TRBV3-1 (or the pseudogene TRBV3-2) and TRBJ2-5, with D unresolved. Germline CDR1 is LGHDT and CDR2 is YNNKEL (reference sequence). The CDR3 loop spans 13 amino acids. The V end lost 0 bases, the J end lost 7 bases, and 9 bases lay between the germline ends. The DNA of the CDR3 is TGTGCCAGCAGCCAAGACGGCCGAGGGACCCAGTACTTC. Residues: CASSQDGRGTQYF.